This TCR beta chain was captured by sequencing in a study of OX40 agonist ivuxolimab in advanced cancers. Turning to the study itself: Dose-escalation patients suffered from hepatocellular carcinoma, melanoma, renal cell or head and neck cancer. A mean age of approximately 58 years, range roughly 20 to 85, was recorded, and approximately 85% were male. Broader study findings: Near-lowest levels of clonal expansion characterized partial responders at 0.1-3.0 mg/kg.

Turning to this clone: Antigen specificity is unknown.

This CDR3 comprises 13 residues. Trimming stripped 0 bases from V and 6 bases from J, with 7 bases between. Germline-derived CDR1 and CDR2 are MGHRA and YSYEKL. Repertoires were generated with immunoSEQ multiplex PCR, while TCRdb's copy carries only in-frame clones and drops some. The sample consists of 90,000 to 100,000 clones, around 96% of them appearing once. This specimen consisted of CD4+ or CD8+ T cells sorted from blood, obtained in a trial of the OX40 agonist ivuxolimab. V is TRBV4-1 and J is TRBJ2-3; the D is unclear. The sequence came from an adult with an advanced solid tumor such as melanoma, head and neck, liver or kidney cancer. The CDR3 loop reads CASSQESLDTQYF. The CDR3 nucleotides read TGCGCCAGCAGCCAAGAATCCCTGGATACGCAGTATTTT.